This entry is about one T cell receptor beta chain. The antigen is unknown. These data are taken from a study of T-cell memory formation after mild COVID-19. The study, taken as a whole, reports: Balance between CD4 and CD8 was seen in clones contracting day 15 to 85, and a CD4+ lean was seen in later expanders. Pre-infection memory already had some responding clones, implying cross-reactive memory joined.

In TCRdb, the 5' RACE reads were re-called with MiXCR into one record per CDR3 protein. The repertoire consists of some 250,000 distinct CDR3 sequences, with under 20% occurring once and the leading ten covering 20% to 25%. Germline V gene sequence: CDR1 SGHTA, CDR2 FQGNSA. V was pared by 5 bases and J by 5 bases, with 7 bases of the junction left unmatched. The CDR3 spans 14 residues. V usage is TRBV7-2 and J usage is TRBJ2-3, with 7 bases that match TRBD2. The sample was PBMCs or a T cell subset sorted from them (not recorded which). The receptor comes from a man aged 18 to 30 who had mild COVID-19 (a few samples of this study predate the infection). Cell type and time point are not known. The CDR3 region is CASSMVGGGDTQYF. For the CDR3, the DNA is TGTGCCAGCAGCATGGTGGGCGGGGGAGATACGCAGTATTTT.